One and the same sample provided the 22 T cell receptor beta chains below, sequenced in a study of shared clonotypes between healthy human individuals. The assay was immunoSEQ multiplex PCR, and TCRdb's table has in-frame clones only and misses some. The sample contains over 300,000 clones, roughly 84% of which appear only once. Material: memory CD8+ T cells sorted from blood. The subset: CD45RO+ cells pooled with CCR7-negative TemRA cells. These TCRs come from a man between 18 and 35 years old in good health.

The V gene is TRBV27, the J gene TRBJ2-7; 10 nucleotides match TRBD2. The CDR3 sequence is 18 residues long. V shed 0 bases and J 5 bases; nucleotides not matched to a gene: 13. Germline values: CDR1 MNHEY, CDR2 SMNVEV (reference sequence). CDR3 residues: CASSLSPPLVTSGDEQYF. The CDR3 nucleotides are TGTGCCAGCAGTTTATCCCCGCCCCTGGTAACTAGCGGGGACGAGCAGTACTTC.

This clone was counted once. V is TRBV27 and J is TRBJ2-7, with D maybe TRBD1 (6 bases). CDR1 MNHEY and CDR2 SMNVEV come from the germline V gene (reference sequence). CDR3 length equals 13 residues. Trimming stripped 5 bases from V and 2 bases from J, with 10 bases between. CDR3 loop: CASSPTGPYEQYF. The CDR3 DNA is TGTGCCAGCAGTCCGACAGGACCCTACGAGCAGTACTTC.

The chain couples TRBV6-5 to TRBJ1-5, with D possibly being TRBD1 (5 bases). This CDR3 region has 13 residues. Germline V CDR1 and CDR2: MNHEY, SVGAGI. V was clipped by 5 bases and J by 5 bases, with 10 bases between them. The CDR3 spells CASSGAEDQPQHF. The CDR3 bases are TGTGCCAGCAGTGGGGCAGAGGATCAGCCCCAGCATTTT.

This chain uses TRBV11-2 with TRBJ2-5, with TRBD2 matching over 10 bases. V dropped 3 bases and J dropped 5; count of bases not matched to a gene: 6. Germline-derived CDR1 and CDR2 are SGHAT and FQNNGV. CDR3 length: 15 amino acids. CDR3 region: CASSLELAGLETQYF. The CDR3 DNA reads TGTGCCAGCAGCTTGGAACTAGCGGGGCTGGAGACCCAGTACTTC.

The chain recombines TRBV5-1 with TRBJ1-2, with 10 bases fitting TRBD1. This CDR3 contains 14 residues. J was trimmed by 8 bases and V by 0 bases; bases with no gene match: 4. Germline V lookup: CDR1 SGHRS, CDR2 YFSETQ. Here the CDR3 DNA reads TGCGCCAGCAGCTTGGGACAGGGGGCCGTCGGCTACACCTTC. This gives the protein CASSLGQGAVGYTF. Full variable domain (outside the CDR3, taken from reference TRBV5-1 and TRBJ1-2): KAGVTQTPRYLIKTRGQQVTLSCSPISGHRSVSWYQQTPGQGLQFLFEYFSETQRNKGNFPGRFSGRQFSNSRSEMNVSTLELGDSALYLCASSLGQGAVGYTFGSGTRLTVV.

The chain joins TRBV4-3 to TRBJ2-7; 10 bases line up with TRBD1. Germline V gives CDR1 LGHNA, CDR2 YSLEER. The CDR3 has 15 residues. J gave up 4 bases and V 3 bases, and 6 bases lay outside the gene matches. CDR3 DNA: TGCGCCAGCAGCCAGACGACAGGGGGCGAGTACGAGCAGTACTTC. Its protein product is CASSQTTGGEYEQYF.

This chain joins TRBV30 and TRBJ2-7, with 11 nucleotides matching TRBD1. V shed 4 bases and J 6 bases; nucleotides not matched to a gene: 11. CDR1 is GTSNPN, CDR2 SVGIG, per germline (reference sequence). CDR3 length: 15 amino acids. The CDR3 sequence: CAWTWTGGALGEQYF. As DNA, the CDR3 is TGTGCCTGGACCTGGACAGGGGGCGCATTGGGCGAGCAGTACTTC.

The chain couples TRBV4-3 to TRBJ2-7; TRBD1 is a possible D gene (6 bases). With 0 bases removed from V and 4 bases from J, the gap between germline ends came to 13 bases. This CDR3 comprises 15 residues. Germline V gene sequence: CDR1 LGHNA, CDR2 YSLEER. CDR3: CASSQDAGAVYEQYF. CDR3 DNA: TGCGCCAGCAGCCAAGATGCAGGGGCAGTTTACGAGCAGTACTTC.

This clone was found a few times. This sequence joins TRBV27 and TRBJ1-1; D gene uncertain. CDR3 size: 11 residues. V lost 7 bases and J 7 bases, leaving 10 bases between the germline ends. Germline assignment: CDR1 MNHEY and CDR2 SMNVEV (reference sequence). The CDR3 sequence is CASMLGLEAFF. The CDR3 DNA follows: TGTGCCAGCATGCTCGGTCTTGAAGCTTTCTTT.

The V gene is TRBV4-3, the J gene TRBJ2-1; 11 positions match TRBD2. The germline V gene encodes CDR1 LGHNA and CDR2 YSLEER. The CDR3 covers 15 residues. V was clipped by 4 bases and J by 2 bases; unmatched bases: 1. CDR3 sequence reads: CASSPGLAAYNEQFF. As DNA, the CDR3 is TGCGCCAGCAGCCCGGGACTAGCGGCCTACAATGAGCAGTTCTTC.

This rearrangement joins TRBV28 to TRBJ2-5, with D hard to call. CDR1 is MDHEN and CDR2 is SYDVKM in the germline V gene. The CDR3 consists of 13 residues. Trimming removed 3 bases from V and 0 bases from J, with 5 bases in between. Here the CDR3 reads CASSLVDQETQYF. The CDR3 DNA reads as TGTGCCAGCAGTTTGGTAGACCAAGAGACCCAGTACTTC.

This chain connects TRBV7-9 to TRBJ2-5, with TRBD1 matching 7 bases. The CDR3 is 14 amino acids. V shed 4 bases, J shed 0 bases, and the junction held 2 bases outside the gene matches. The germline V gene encodes CDR1 SEHNR and CDR2 FQNEAQ (reference sequence). The CDR3 spells CASSWDRNQETQYF. CDR3 nucleotide sequence: TGTGCCAGCAGCTGGGACAGAAACCAAGAGACCCAGTACTTC.

On this clone itself: Other nucleotide sequences from this sample produce the same CDR3. The J gene is TRBJ2-2, the V gene TRBV9; no clear D gene. CDR1 and CDR2 (germline): SGDLS, YYNGEE. V shed 0 bases and J shed 5 bases, with 5 bases lying between them. This CDR3 region has 13 residues. The CDR3 here is CASSVGGTGELFF. In DNA, the CDR3 is TGTGCCAGCAGCGTAGGGGGTACCGGGGAGCTGTTTTTT.

The rearrangement links TRBV6-5 to TRBJ2-2, with D uncertain. V lost 0 bases and J 0 bases, leaving 2 bases between the germline ends. The CDR3 length is 14 residues. CDR1 is MNHEY and CDR2 is SVGAGI in the germline V gene. In DNA form, the CDR3 reads TGTGCCAGCAGTTACTCGACGAACACCGGGGAGCTGTTTTTT. Protein product: CASSYSTNTGELFF.

This sequence joins TRBV11-2 and TRBJ2-7, with 12 bases aligning to TRBD1. Germline loops: CDR1 SGHAT, CDR2 FQNNGV. J lost 3 bases, V lost 4 bases, and 4 bases had no gene match. There are 15 residues in the CDR3. CDR3 loop: CASSSGTGGFYEQYF. CDR3 DNA sequence: TGTGCCAGCAGCTCCGGGACAGGGGGCTTCTACGAGCAGTACTTC.

This chain links TRBV6-6 with TRBJ1-1; TRBD1 agrees at 9 bases. With 7 bases clipped from V and 5 bases from J, the junction kept 8 bases outside the gene matches. In germline, CDR1 is MNHNY, CDR2 SVGAGI (reference sequence). The CDR3 has 14 residues. DNA for the CDR3: TGTGCCAGCACCCTGGGACAGGGAAGGACTGAAGCTTTCTTT. This encodes CASTLGQGRTEAFF.

This clone came up once. CDR3 sequence (DNA): TGTGCCAGCAGCCCCTTCGACCTGGGAGGGACAGATACGCAGTATTTT. This translates into CASSPFDLGGTDTQYF. The chain is built from TRBV7-2 and TRBJ2-3; 7 nucleotides match TRBD2. V dropped 5 bases and J dropped 3; count of bases not matched to a gene: 11. Germline V gene sequence: CDR1 SGHTA, CDR2 FQGNSA. The CDR3 runs to 16 residues.

The V gene is TRBV28, the J gene TRBJ1-6; 10 nucleotides agree with TRBD1. This CDR3 is 14 amino acids long. Germline assignment: CDR1 MDHEN and CDR2 SYDVKM. V shed 11 bases and J 7 bases; nucleotides not matched to a gene: 8. The CDR3 is CAGSGTGVNSPLHF. CDR3 DNA: TGTGCCGGCTCCGGGACAGGGGTCAATTCACCCCTCCACTTT.

The gene calls are TRBV5-3 and TRBJ2-7; the match to TRBD2 covers 7 bases. TRBV5-3 carries the ORF label, with uncertain function. CDR3 size: 18 residues. V lost 4 bases and J lost 0; bases outside the gene matches: 16. In DNA, the CDR3 is TGTGCCAGAAGCCGCCGCGAACCAAGCGGGGCCCACTCCTACGAGCAGTACTTC. Amino acid sequence: CARSRREPSGAHSYEQYF.

The chain couples TRBV27 to TRBJ2-3; 8 bases map to TRBD2. V was clipped by 8 bases and J by 0 bases; unmatched bases: 13. The CDR3 length is 17 residues. Per the germline V gene, CDR1 is MNHEY and CDR2 is SMNVEV (reference sequence). CDR3 loop: CASHFFSGGSSTDTQYF. CDR3 coding DNA: TGTGCCAGCCATTTTTTCAGCGGGGGATCTAGCACAGATACGCAGTATTTT.

The chain employs TRBV13 and TRBJ1-1; possibly TRBD1 for D (5 bases). The CDR3 has 13 residues. V lost 7 bases, J lost 3 bases, and 12 bases lay in between. Germline V CDR1 and CDR2: PRHDT, FYEKMQ (reference sequence). The CDR3: CASTSRGDTEAFF. The CDR3 DNA sequence: TGTGCCAGCACCTCCAGAGGGGACACTGAAGCTTTCTTT.

The V call is TRBV12-5, the J call TRBJ1-1, with unresolved D. The germline V gene encodes CDR1 LGHNT and CDR2 FRNRAP. Trimming left V 3 bases short and J 7 bases short, with 9 bases between. The CDR3 is 12 residues long. The CDR3 nucleotides read TGTGCTAGTGGTTTATATCCAAATGAAGCTTTCTTT. Residues: CASGLYPNEAFF.